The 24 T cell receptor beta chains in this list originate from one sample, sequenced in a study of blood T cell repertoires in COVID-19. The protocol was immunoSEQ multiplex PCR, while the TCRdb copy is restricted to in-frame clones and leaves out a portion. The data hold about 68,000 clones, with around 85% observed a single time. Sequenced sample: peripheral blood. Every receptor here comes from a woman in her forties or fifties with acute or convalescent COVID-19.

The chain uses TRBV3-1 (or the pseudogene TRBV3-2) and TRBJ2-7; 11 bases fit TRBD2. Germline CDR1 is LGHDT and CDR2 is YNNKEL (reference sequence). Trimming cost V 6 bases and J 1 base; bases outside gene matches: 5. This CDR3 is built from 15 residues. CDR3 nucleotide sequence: TGTGCCAGCAGGGCCTCTAGCGGGAGGTCCTACGAGCAGTACTTC. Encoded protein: CASRASSGRSYEQYF.

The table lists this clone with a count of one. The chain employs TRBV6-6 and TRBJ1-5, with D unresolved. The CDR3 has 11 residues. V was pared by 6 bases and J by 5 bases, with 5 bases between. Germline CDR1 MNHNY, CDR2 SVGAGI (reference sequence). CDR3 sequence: CASRADQPQHF. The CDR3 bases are TGTGCCAGCAGGGCGGATCAGCCCCAGCATTTT.

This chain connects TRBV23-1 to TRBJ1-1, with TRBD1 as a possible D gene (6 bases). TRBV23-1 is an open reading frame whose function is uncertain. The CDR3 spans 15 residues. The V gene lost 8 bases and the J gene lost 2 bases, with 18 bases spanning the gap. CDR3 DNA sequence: TGCGCCAGCGGGCACTCGGTCAGGGGCAACACTGAAGCTTTCTTT. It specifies CASGHSVRGNTEAFF.

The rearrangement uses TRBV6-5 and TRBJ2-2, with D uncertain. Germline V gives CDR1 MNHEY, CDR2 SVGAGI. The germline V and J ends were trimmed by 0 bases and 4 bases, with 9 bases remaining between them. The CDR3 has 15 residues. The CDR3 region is CASSYSIPSTGELFF. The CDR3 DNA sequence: TGTGCCAGCAGTTACTCGATCCCGAGCACCGGGGAGCTGTTTTTT.

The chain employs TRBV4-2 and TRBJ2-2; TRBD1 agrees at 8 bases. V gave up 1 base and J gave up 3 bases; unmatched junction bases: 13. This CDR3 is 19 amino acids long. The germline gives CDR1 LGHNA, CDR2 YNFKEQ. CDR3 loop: CASSQVGGRTGWDTGELFF. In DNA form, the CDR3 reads TGTGCCAGCAGCCAAGTTGGGGGGAGGACAGGGTGGGACACCGGGGAGCTGTTTTTT.

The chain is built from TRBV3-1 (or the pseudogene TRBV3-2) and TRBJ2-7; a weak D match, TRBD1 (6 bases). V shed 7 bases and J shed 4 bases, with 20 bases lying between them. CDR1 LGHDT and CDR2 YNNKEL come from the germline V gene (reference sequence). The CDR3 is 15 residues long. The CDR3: CASTRGTWGSYEQYF. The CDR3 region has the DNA TGTGCCAGCACGAGGGGGACGTGGGGATCTTACGAGCAGTACTTC.

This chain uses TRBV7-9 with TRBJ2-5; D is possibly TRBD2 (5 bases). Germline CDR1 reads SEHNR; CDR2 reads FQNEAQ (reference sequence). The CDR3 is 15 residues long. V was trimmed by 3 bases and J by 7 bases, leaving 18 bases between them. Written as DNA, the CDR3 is TGTGCCAGCAGCTTGGGCGGGCCCGGGTCGGGGACCCAGTACTTC. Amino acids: CASSLGGPGSGTQYF.

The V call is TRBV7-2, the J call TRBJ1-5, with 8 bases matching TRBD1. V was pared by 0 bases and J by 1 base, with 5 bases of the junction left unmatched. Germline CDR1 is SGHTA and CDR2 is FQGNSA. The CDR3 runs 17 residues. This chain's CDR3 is CASSLALDRASNQPQHF. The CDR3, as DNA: TGTGCCAGCAGCTTAGCGCTGGACAGGGCAAGCAATCAGCCCCAGCATTTT.

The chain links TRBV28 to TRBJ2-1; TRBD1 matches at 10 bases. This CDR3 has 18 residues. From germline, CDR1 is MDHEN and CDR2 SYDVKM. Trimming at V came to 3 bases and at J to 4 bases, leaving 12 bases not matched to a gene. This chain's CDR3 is CASSFVGDRGNWYNEQFF. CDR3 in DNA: TGTGCCAGCAGTTTTGTAGGGGACAGGGGAAATTGGTACAATGAGCAGTTCTTC.

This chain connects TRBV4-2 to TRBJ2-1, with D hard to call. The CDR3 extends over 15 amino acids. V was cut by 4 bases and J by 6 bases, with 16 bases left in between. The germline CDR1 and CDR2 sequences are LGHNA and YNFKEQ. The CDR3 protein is CASSPRMLIVNEQFF. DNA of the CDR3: TGTGCCAGCAGCCCCCGCATGTTAATAGTCAATGAGCAGTTCTTC.

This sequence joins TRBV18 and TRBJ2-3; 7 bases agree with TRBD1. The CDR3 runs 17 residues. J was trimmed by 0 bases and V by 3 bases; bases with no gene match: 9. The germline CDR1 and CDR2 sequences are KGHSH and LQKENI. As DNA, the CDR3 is TGTGCCAGCTCACCTCCGGGACAGCTTTATAGCACAGATACGCAGTATTTT. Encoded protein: CASSPPGQLYSTDTQYF.

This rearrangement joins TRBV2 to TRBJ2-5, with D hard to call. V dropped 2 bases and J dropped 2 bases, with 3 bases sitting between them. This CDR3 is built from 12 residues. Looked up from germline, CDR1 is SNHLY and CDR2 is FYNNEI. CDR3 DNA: TGTGCCAGCAGTGAACAGCAAGAGACCCAGTACTTC. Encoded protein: CASSEQQETQYF.

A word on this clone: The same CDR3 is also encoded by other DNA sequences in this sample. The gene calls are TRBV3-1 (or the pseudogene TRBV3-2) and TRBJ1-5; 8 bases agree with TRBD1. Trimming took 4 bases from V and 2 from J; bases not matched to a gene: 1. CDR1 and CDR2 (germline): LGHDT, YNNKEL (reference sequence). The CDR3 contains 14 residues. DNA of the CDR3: TGTGCCAGCAGCCCGGGACAGGGCAATCAGCCCCAGCATTTT. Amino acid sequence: CASSPGQGNQPQHF.

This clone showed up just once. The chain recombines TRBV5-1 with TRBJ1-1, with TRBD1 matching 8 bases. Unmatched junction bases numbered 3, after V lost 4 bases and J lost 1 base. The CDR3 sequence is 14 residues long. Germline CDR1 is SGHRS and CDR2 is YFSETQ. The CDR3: CASSPDRENTEAFF. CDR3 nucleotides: TGCGCCAGCAGCCCGGACAGGGAGAACACTGAAGCTTTCTTT.

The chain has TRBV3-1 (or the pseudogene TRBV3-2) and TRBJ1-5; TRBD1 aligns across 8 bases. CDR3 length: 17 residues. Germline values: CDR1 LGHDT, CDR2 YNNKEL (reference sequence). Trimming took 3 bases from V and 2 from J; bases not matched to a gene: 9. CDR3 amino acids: CASSHKGQAPGNQPQHF. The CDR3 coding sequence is TGTGCCAGCAGCCATAAGGGACAGGCTCCGGGCAATCAGCCCCAGCATTTT.

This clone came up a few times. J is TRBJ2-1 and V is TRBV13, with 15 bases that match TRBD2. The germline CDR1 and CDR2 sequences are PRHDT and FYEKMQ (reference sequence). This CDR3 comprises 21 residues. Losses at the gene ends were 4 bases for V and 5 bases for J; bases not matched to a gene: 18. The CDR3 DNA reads TGTGCCAGCAGCTCGGGACTAGCGGGAGGAGGGGGGGAGACTTGGCACAATGAGCAGTTCTTC. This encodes CASSSGLAGGGGETWHNEQFF.

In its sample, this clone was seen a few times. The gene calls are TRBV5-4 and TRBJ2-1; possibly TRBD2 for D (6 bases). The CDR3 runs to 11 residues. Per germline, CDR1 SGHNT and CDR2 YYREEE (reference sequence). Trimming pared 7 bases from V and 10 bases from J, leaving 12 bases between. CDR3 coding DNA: TGTGCCAGCGAGGGGCGGGGAGAGCAGTTCTTC. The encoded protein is CASEGRGEQFF.

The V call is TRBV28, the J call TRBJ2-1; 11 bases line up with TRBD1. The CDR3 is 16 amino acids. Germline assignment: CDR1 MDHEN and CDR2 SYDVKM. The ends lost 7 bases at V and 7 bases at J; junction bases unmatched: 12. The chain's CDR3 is CASIWSGQGAKNEQFF. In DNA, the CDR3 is TGTGCCAGCATCTGGTCAGGACAGGGGGCGAAAAATGAGCAGTTCTTC.

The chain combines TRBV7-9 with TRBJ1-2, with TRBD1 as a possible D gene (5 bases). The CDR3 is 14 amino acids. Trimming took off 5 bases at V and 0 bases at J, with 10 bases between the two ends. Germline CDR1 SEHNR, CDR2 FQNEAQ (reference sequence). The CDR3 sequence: CASSTTAPNYGYTF. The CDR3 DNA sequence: TGTGCCAGCAGCACGACAGCCCCTAACTATGGCTACACCTTC.

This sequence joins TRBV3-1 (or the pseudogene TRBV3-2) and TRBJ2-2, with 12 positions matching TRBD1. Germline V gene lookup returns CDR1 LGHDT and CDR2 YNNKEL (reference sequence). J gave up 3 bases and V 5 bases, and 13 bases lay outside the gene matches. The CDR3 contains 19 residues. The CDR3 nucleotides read TGTGCCAGCAGCGCAATCGGGACAGGGGGCCTAAGGTACACCGGGGAGCTGTTTTTT. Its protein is CASSAIGTGGLRYTGELFF.

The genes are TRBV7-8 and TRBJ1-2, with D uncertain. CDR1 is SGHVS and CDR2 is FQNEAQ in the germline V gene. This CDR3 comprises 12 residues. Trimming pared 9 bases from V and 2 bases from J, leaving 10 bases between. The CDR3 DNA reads TGTGCCAGTTTACACGCCAACTATGGCTACACCTTC. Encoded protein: CASLHANYGYTF. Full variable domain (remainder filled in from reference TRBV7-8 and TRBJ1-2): GAGVSQSPRYKVAKRGQDVALRCDPISGHVSLFWYQQALGQGPEFLTYFQNEAQLDKSGLPSDRFFAERPEGSVSTLKIQRTQQEDSAVYLCASLHANYGYTFGSGTRLTVV.

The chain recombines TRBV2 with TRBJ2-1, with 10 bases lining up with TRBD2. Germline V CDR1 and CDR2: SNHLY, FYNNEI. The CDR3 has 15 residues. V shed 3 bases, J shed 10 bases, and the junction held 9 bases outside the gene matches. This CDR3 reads CASSDSSGGAGEQFF. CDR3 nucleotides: TGTGCCAGCAGTGATTCCAGCGGGGGGGCAGGGGAGCAGTTCTTC.

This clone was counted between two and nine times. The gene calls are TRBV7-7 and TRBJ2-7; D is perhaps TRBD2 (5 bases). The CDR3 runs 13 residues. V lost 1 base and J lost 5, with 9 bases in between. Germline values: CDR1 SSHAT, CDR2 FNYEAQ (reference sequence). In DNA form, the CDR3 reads TGTGCCAGCAGCTTAGTTGCCGGGAACGAGCAGTACTTC. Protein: CASSLVAGNEQYF.

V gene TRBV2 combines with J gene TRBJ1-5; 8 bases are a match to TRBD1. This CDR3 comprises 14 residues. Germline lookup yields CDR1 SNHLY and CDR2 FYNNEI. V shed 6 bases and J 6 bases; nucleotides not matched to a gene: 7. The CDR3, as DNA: TGTGCCAGCAGCAAGGACAGGGTAGCTCAGCCCCAGCATTTT. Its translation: CASSKDRVAQPQHF.